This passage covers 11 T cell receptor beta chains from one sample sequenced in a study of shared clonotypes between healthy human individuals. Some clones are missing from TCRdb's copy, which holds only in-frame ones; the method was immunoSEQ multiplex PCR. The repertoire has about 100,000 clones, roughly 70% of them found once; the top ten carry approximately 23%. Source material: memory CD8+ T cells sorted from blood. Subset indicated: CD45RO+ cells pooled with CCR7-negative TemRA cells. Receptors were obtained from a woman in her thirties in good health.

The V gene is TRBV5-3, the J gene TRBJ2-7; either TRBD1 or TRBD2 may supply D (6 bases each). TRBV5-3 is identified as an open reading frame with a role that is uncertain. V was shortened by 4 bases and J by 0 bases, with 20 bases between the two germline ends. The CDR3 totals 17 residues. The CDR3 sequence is CARSHTRGHLSSYEQYF. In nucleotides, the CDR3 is TGTGCCAGAAGCCACACGCGGGGACATTTAAGCTCCTACGAGCAGTACTTC.

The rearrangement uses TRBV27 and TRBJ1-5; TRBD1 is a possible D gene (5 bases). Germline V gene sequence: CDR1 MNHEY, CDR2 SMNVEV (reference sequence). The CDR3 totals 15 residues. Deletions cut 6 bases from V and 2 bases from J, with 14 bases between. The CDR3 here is CASRRQGSGNQPQHF. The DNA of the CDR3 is TGTGCCAGCAGGAGGCAGGGCTCAGGCAATCAGCCCCAGCATTTT.

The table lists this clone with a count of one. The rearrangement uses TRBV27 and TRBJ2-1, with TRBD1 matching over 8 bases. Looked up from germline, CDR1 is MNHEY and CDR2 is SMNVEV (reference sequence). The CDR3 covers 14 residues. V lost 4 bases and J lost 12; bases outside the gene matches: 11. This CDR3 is CASSSRTGRTVQFF. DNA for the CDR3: TGTGCCAGCAGTTCGAGGACAGGGCGGACCGTGCAGTTCTTC.

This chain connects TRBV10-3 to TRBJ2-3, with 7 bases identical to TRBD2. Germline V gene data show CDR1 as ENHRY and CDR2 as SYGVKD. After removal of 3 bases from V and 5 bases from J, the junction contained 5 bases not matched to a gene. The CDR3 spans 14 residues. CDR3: CAISEWREIDTQYF. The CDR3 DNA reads TGTGCCATCAGTGAATGGCGGGAGATAGATACGCAGTATTTT.

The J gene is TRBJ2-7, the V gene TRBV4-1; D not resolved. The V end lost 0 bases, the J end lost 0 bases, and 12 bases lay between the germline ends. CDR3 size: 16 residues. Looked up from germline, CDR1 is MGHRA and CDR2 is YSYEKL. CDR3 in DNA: TGCGCCAGCAGCCAAGATCCCGCATACGCCTCCTACGAGCAGTACTTC. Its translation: CASSQDPAYASYEQYF.

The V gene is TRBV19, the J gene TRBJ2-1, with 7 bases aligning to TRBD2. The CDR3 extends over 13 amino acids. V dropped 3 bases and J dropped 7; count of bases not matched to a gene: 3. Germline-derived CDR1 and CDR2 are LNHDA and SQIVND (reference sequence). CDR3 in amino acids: CASSMTSHNEQFF. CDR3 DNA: TGTGCCAGTAGTATGACTAGCCATAATGAGCAGTTCTTC.

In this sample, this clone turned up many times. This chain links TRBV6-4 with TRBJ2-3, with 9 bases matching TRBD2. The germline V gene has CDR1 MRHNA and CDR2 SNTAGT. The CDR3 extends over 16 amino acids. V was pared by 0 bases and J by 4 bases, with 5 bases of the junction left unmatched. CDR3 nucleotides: TGTGCCAGCAGTGACTCAAGGGCTAGCGGGGCAGATACGCAGTATTTT. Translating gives CASSDSRASGADTQYF.

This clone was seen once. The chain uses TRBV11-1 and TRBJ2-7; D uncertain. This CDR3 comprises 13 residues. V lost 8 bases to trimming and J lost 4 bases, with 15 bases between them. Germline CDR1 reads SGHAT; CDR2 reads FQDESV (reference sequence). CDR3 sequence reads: CASVQDGQYEQYF. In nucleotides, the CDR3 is TGTGCCAGCGTCCAGGACGGCCAATACGAGCAGTACTTC.

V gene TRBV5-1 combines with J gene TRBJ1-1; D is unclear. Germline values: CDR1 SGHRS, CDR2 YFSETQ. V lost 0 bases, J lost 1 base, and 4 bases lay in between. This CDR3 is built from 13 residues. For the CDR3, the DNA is TGCGCCAGCAGCTTGGAAGGGAACACTGAAGCTTTCTTT. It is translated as CASSLEGNTEAFF.

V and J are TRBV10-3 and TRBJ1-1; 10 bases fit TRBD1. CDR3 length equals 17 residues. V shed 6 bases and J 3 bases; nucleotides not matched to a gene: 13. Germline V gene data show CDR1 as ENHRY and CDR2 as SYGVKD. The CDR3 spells CAISGGMTGGADTEAFF. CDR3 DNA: TGTGCCATCAGCGGGGGAATGACAGGGGGCGCTGACACTGAAGCTTTCTTT.

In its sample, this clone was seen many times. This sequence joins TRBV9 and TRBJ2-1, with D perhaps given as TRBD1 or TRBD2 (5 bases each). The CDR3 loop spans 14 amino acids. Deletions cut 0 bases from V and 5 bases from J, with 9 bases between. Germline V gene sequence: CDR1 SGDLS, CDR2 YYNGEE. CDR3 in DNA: TGTGCCAGCAGCGTAGCTTGGGGGAACAATGAGCAGTTCTTC. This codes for CASSVAWGNNEQFF.